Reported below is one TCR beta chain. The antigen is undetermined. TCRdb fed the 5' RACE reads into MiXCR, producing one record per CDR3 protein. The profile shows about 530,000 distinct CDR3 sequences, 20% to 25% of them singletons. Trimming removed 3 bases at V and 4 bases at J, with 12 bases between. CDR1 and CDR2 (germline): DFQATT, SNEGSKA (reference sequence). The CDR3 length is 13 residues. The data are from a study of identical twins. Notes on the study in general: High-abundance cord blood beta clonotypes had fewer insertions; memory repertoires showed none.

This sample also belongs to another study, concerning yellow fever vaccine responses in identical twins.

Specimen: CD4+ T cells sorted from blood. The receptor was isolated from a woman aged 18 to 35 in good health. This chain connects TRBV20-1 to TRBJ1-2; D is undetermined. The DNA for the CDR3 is TGCAGTGCTAGTGTGGAGGGTGGCTATGGCTACACCTTC. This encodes CSASVEGGYGYTF.